The rows below give T cell receptor beta chains drawn from one sample of a study of identical twins. TCRdb re-derived calls from the 5' RACE reads in MiXCR, one entry per CDR3 protein. The top ten clones hold approximately 1.6% of a sample with around 670,000 distinct CDR3 sequences, roughly 6.2% of them seen once. Material for sequencing was naive T cells sorted from blood. The receptors come from a man aged 18 to 30 in good health. Each CDR3 is given with its conserved first and last residue. The D gene is left open where the match is weak. The size of a clone is reported for some rows only, either as once, few or many, or as a class for expanded clones.

clone size | J gene | V gene | D gene | CDR3 DNA | CDR3 protein
many | TRBJ1-5 | TRBV6-6 | . | TGTGCCAGCAGTGGGGAAGGGAATCAGCCCCAGCATTTT | CASSGEGNQPQHF
many | TRBJ2-1 | TRBV12-3/TRBV12-4 | TRBD2 | TGTGCCAGCAGTTTGCGTAGCGGGAGAAACTACAATGAGCAGTTCTTC | CASSLRSGRNYNEQFF
many | TRBJ1-5 | TRBV25-1 | . | TGTGCCAGCAGTGGTTGGGGCCCCCAGCATTTT | CASSGWGPQHF
few | TRBJ1-2 | TRBV29-1 | . | TGCAGCGTGCCCTCACGGGGGGCAGTTGATGGCTACACCTTC | CSVPSRGAVDGYTF
many | TRBJ2-1 | TRBV12-3/TRBV12-4 | . | TGTGCCACTAATGCGGAAAGCTCCTACAATGAGCAGTTCTTC | CATNAESSYNEQFF
many | TRBJ1-2 | TRBV28 | TRBD1 | TGTGCCGAAATGGACAGGGACTATGGCTACACCTTC | CAEMDRDYGYTF
many | TRBJ2-7 | TRBV5-5 | TRBD1 | TGTGCCAGCAGCTCAAACAGGGGTAAAGGCGAGCAGTACTTC | CASSSNRGKGEQYF
. | TRBJ1-1 | TRBV5-1 | . | TGCGCCAGCAGCTTGGTAAAGGACACTGAAGCTTTCTTT | CASSLVKDTEAFF
many | TRBJ2-1 | TRBV6-2/TRBV6-3 | TRBD2 | TGTGCCAGCAGTTCCCCCGGACTAGCGGGGGTTGAGCAGTTCTTC | CASSSPGLAGVEQFF
many | TRBJ2-2 | TRBV10-3 | . | TGTGCCATCCCGGGACTTACCGGGGAGCTGTTTTTT | CAIPGLTGELFF
few | TRBJ2-1 | TRBV5-1 | TRBD2 | TGCGCCAGCAGGGTGAGCGGGAGGAACAATGAGCAGTTCTTC | CASRVSGRNNEQFF
many | TRBJ1-2 | TRBV7-2 | . | TGTGCCAGCAGCTTAGAGGTCAAGGGCTATGGCTACACCTTC | CASSLEVKGYGYTF
many | TRBJ2-4 | TRBV4-1 | . | TGCGCCAGCAGCCAAGATCTGAACCCGGGATTGAACATTCAGTACTTC | CASSQDLNPGLNIQYF
many | TRBJ1-6 | TRBV12-3/TRBV12-4 | TRBD1 | TGTGCCAGCAGTTTCCACAGGGGAAATTCACCCCTCCACTTT | CASSFHRGNSPLHF
many | TRBJ1-5 | TRBV15 | . | TGTGCCACCAGCAGGGACATGGGCAATCAGCCCCAGCATTTT | CATSRDMGNQPQHF
few | TRBJ2-5 | TRBV27 | . | TGTGCCAGCAGTTTCGGGGCAAAGGGGACCCAGTACTTC | CASSFGAKGTQYF
many | TRBJ2-7 | TRBV29-1 | . | TGCAGCGTTAGTGACTCCTACGAGCAGTACTTC | CSVSDSYEQYF
. | TRBJ2-6 | TRBV3-1 | TRBD1 | TGTGCCAGCAGCCAGTGGGGGACAGTTCTATCTGGGGCCAACGTCCTGACTTTC | CASSQWGTVLSGANVLTF
. | TRBJ2-1 | TRBV7-6 | TRBD1 | TGTGCCAGCAGCTTAGTTTTAGGGGGCGAGAACAATGAGCAGTTCTTC | CASSLVLGGENNEQFF
many | TRBJ2-1 | TRBV24-1 | . | TGTGCCACCAGTGATTTCCCTACGAATGAGCAGTTCTTC | CATSDFPTNEQFF
few | TRBJ1-1 | TRBV5-1 | . | TGCGCCAGCAGCTCCCGAACACCCATGAACACTGAAGCTTTCTTT | CASSSRTPMNTEAFF
few | TRBJ2-2 | TRBV14 | TRBD2 | TGTGCCAGCAGCCAAGAAATGGAGGCAGCGGGAGCAAGGAGCCCCGGGGAGCTGTTTTTT | CASSQEMEAAGARSPGELFF
many | TRBJ2-3 | TRBV11-2 | TRBD2 | TGTGCCAGCAGCTTTTGGGGGAGGGACACAGATACGCAGTATTTT | CASSFWGRDTDTQYF
. | TRBJ2-5 | TRBV5-1 | . | TGCGCCAGCAGCCCCGGGGGGACAGAAGAGACCCAGTACTTC | CASSPGGTEETQYF
many | TRBJ2-1 | TRBV4-1 | TRBD2 | TGCGCCAGCAGCCAAGATCGGGGCGAGCGGGATCCAGGAACTCCCTACAATGAGCAGTTCTTC | CASSQDRGERDPGTPYNEQFF
. | TRBJ2-7 | TRBV7-2 | . | TGTGCCAGCAGCTCAGAACAGGGCTTCGAGCAGTACTTC | CASSSEQGFEQYF
many | TRBJ2-1 | TRBV5-4 | . | TGTGCCAGCACGCCGTTGGGGGGCAATGAGCAGTTCTTC | CASTPLGGNEQFF
many | TRBJ2-2 | TRBV10-3 | TRBD2 | TGTGCCATCAGTGCTAGCGGGAAGAACACCGGGGAGCTGTTTTTT | CAISASGKNTGELFF
many | TRBJ2-1 | TRBV24-1 | TRBD2 | TGTGCCACCCGGGCGGGAGGGTCATACAATGAGCAGTTCTTC | CATRAGGSYNEQFF
many | TRBJ2-3 | TRBV5-4 | . | TGTGCCAGCAGCTTATCCGGGACCGAGACTCCCCATGGCACAGATACGCAGTATTTT | CASSLSGTETPHGTDTQYF
many | TRBJ1-2 | TRBV5-1 | . | TGCGCCAGCAGCCCTCGACCGGGACACCAAAACTATGGCTACACCTTC | CASSPRPGHQNYGYTF
. | TRBJ2-2 | TRBV27 | . | TGTGCCACCTCCCCGGGACCGCGCCGTCCCGAATGGACCGGGGAGCTGTTTTTT | CATSPGPRRPEWTGELFF
few | TRBJ2-3 | TRBV7-8 | . | TGTGCCAGCAGCCCGAGAGGAGGTTACACAGATACGCAGTATTTT | CASSPRGGYTDTQYF
few | TRBJ2-3 | TRBV27 | TRBD2 | TGTGCCAGCACCCCTACGCGGCGGGAGCCTCCCGATACGCAGTATTTT | CASTPTRREPPDTQYF
many | TRBJ2-3 | TRBV4-1 | . | TGCGCCAGCAGGGGCGGCACAGATACGCAGTATTTT | CASRGGTDTQYF
. | TRBJ2-6 | TRBV9 | . | TGTGCCAGCAGCGTAGGGGGGACTGAGCGGTCTGGGGCCAACATCCTGACTTTC | CASSVGGTERSGANILTF
few | TRBJ1-3 | TRBV10-2 | . | TGCGCCAGCTCGGACAGCTCTGGAAACACCATATATTTT | CASSDSSGNTIYF
many | TRBJ2-7 | TRBV4-1 | . | TGCGCCAGCAGCGGAGGACTTGAGCAGTACTTC | CASSGGLEQYF
many | TRBJ2-5 | TRBV27 | . | TGTGCCAGCATATTTGGGGAGACCCAGTACTTC | CASIFGETQYF
many | TRBJ2-1 | TRBV20-1 | . | TGCAGTGCTAGCGGCGGGACTGGGGGCCGTGGCAATGAGCAGTTCTTC | CSASGGTGGRGNEQFF
many | TRBJ2-2 | TRBV7-2 | . | TGTGCCAGCAGCTTAGCCCGACGGGGCACCGGGGAGCTGTTTTTT | CASSLARRGTGELFF
few | TRBJ2-6 | TRBV12-3/TRBV12-4 | . | TGTGCCAGCAGTCCCTTCAGGGCAGATGGGGCCAACGTCCTGACTTTC | CASSPFRADGANVLTF
few | TRBJ2-7 | TRBV6-2/TRBV6-3 | TRBD2 | TGTGCCAGCAGTCCATCTACTAGCGGGAGCCCCTACGAGCAGTACTTC | CASSPSTSGSPYEQYF
many | TRBJ2-1 | TRBV5-1 | . | TGCGCCAGCAGTTTTCGGGACCCCAGCAATGAGCAGTTCTTC | CASSFRDPSNEQFF